This T cell receptor (beta chain) was sequenced in a study of early T cells in non-severe SARS-CoV-2 infection. Study context: Chains were unpaired, as sequencing was done on bulk RNA from unsorted whole blood. General observations from the study: VDJdb matches were skewed toward anti-spike CD8 T cell responses.

This clonotype was counted a few times. Its cognate antigen is unknown. The CDR3 covers 14 residues. CDR1 is MNHNY, CDR2 SVGAGI, per germline (reference sequence). The V gene end was trimmed by 7 bases and the J gene end by 1 base; junction bases not matched to a gene: 5. The TCR library protocol attached unique molecular identifiers to the individual cDNA molecules. TCRdb itself ran the 5' RACE reads through MiXCR, one entry per CDR3 protein. The sample gives some 60,000 distinct CDR3 sequences, around 13% of which show up once; around 1.4% is in the top ten. J is TRBJ1-1 and V is TRBV6-6; 8 bases line up with TRBD1. Sequencing was performed on whole blood, taken at baseline. This sequence was found in an adult who was a healthcare worker with PCR-confirmed SARS-CoV-2 infection or an uninfected control (not recorded which). The CDR3: CASTWTGQNTEAFF. In nucleotides, the CDR3 is TGTGCCAGCACTTGGACAGGGCAGAACACTGAAGCTTTCTTT.